Listed below are T cell receptor beta chains from one sample, sequenced in a study of blood T cells in healthy people across ages. One entry per CDR3 protein results from TCRdb running MiXCR on the 5' RACE reads. The data hold approximately 1,100,000 distinct CDR3 sequences, with 45% observed a single time. The source material was blood. These receptors were taken from an older woman in good health. The CDR3 runs from the conserved cysteine through the conserved F or W. A D gene is named only where the DNA matches it firmly. Clone size is stated in some rows and not others, as once, few, many or a class when expanded.

-	TRBV5-1	TRBJ2-3	-	CASKPGPRTDTQYF	TGCGCCAGCAAACCGGGACCCCGAACGGATACGCAGTATTTT
few	TRBV12-5	TRBJ2-7	TRBD1	CASGLLTPGQVTYEQYF	TGTGCTAGTGGTTTGCTGACACCGGGACAGGTAACCTACGAGCAGTACTTC
-	TRBV4-2	TRBJ2-7	TRBD1	CASSPGWDRSYEQYF	TGTGCCAGCAGCCCCGGGTGGGACAGGAGTTACGAGCAGTACTTC
few	TRBV29-1	TRBJ2-1	-	CSVENPRAPNEQFF	TGCAGCGTTGAGAATCCCCGGGCCCCGAATGAGCAGTTCTTC
-	TRBV12-3/TRBV12-4	TRBJ2-6	TRBD1	CATGDSPSGANVLTF	TGTGCCACCGGGGACAGCCCCTCTGGGGCCAACGTCCTGACTTTC
-	TRBV20-1	TRBJ1-5	-	CSARDRGGRPNQPQHF	TGCAGTGCTAGAGATCGCGGGGGACGGCCCAATCAGCCCCAGCATTTT
-	TRBV6-5	TRBJ2-5	-	CASTTSGEPGETQYF	TGTGCCAGCACTACCTCAGGGGAGCCAGGAGAGACCCAGTACTTC
-	TRBV29-1	TRBJ1-4	TRBD1	CSVETGEAATNEKLFF	TGCAGCGTGGAGACAGGGGAGGCGGCAACTAATGAAAAACTGTTTTTT
-	TRBV15	TRBJ2-1	-	CATSRDRYGSNEQFF	TGTGCCACCAGCAGAGATCGATACGGGAGCAATGAGCAGTTCTTC
-	TRBV20-1	TRBJ2-7	-	CSARRTGISYEQYF	TGCAGTGCTCGAAGGACGGGAATCTCCTACGAGCAGTACTTC
-	TRBV4-1	TRBJ2-3	-	CASSLDGGRSITDTQYF	TGCGCCAGCAGCCTAGACGGGGGACGGAGCATCACAGATACGCAGTATTTT
-	TRBV5-5	TRBJ1-2	-	CASSLSDPGIYGYTF	TGTGCCAGCAGCTTGTCTGACCCGGGTATCTATGGCTACACCTTC
-	TRBV4-2	TRBJ2-4	TRBD1	CASSKGQGVLGQYF	TGTGCCAGCTCGAAGGGACAGGGGGTTCTCGGGCAGTACTTC
-	TRBV6-1	TRBJ2-7	TRBD1	CASSTPNNPGQGKYEQYF	TGTGCCAGCAGTACCCCTAACAATCCGGGACAGGGGAAATACGAGCAGTACTTC
-	TRBV12-3/TRBV12-4	TRBJ2-7	-	CASSSLRRRNEQYF	TGTGCCAGTAGTTCGCTAAGGAGGAGGAACGAGCAGTACTTC
-	TRBV11-2	TRBJ2-7	TRBD2	CASQLLAGVGDEQYF	TGTGCCAGCCAATTACTAGCGGGAGTGGGTGATGAGCAGTACTTC
-	TRBV7-9	TRBJ2-5	-	CASSSAMTEPQETQYF	TGTGCCAGCAGCTCGGCGATGACAGAGCCCCAAGAGACCCAGTACTTC
few	TRBV7-2	TRBJ2-1	TRBD2	CASSWGGSGNEQFF	TGTGCCAGCAGCTGGGGCGGGAGTGGCAATGAGCAGTTCTTC
-	TRBV10-3	TRBJ2-7	-	CAIRELLSSYEQYF	TGTGCCATCAGGGAGCTCCTAAGCTCCTACGAGCAGTACTTC
-	TRBV12-3/TRBV12-4	TRBJ2-7	TRBD1	CASSGDRGTYEQYF	TGTGCCAGCAGTGGGGACAGGGGAACCTACGAGCAGTACTTC
many	TRBV29-1	TRBJ2-7	-	CSVFSGERYEQYF	TGCAGCGTATTTTCGGGGGAAAGGTACGAGCAGTACTTC
few	TRBV27	TRBJ2-5	TRBD1	CASKQGQGGETQYF	TGTGCCAGCAAACAGGGACAGGGTGGAGAGACCCAGTACTTC
many	TRBV4-2	TRBJ2-3	-	CASSQVGGGPTDTQYF	TGTGCCAGCAGCCAAGTGGGTGGGGGGCCCACAGATACGCAGTATTTT
-	TRBV29-1	TRBJ1-2	-	CSVEVPGHGYGYTF	TGCAGCGTTGAAGTCCCGGGACATGGCTATGGCTACACCTTC
-	TRBV5-6	TRBJ1-5	TRBD1	CASSLNRGFGNQPQHF	TGTGCCAGCAGCTTAAACAGGGGGTTTGGCAATCAGCCCCAGCATTTT
-	TRBV18	TRBJ1-6	-	CASSPSAATYNSPLHF	TGTGCCAGCTCACCGTCAGCGGCCACCTATAATTCACCCCTCCACTTT
-	TRBV27	TRBJ2-3	TRBD2	CASSSGTSGRRAQYF	TGTGCCAGCAGTTCAGGGACTAGCGGGAGAAGGGCGCAGTATTTT
-	TRBV2	TRBJ1-1	TRBD1	CASRIGQGLSEAFF	TGTGCCAGCAGGATCGGACAGGGACTTTCTGAAGCTTTCTTT
-	TRBV7-8	TRBJ2-5	-	CASGAGHGRETQYF	TGTGCCAGCGGGGCGGGCCACGGGAGAGAGACCCAGTACTTC
few	TRBV11-2	TRBJ2-5	-	CASSLGTSRPRGETQYF	TGTGCCAGCAGCTTAGGGACTAGCCGACCCAGGGGGGAGACCCAGTACTTC
-	TRBV14	TRBJ2-1	-	CASSQSPMSSYNEQFF	TGTGCCAGCAGCCAATCGCCAATGAGCTCCTACAATGAGCAGTTCTTC
-	TRBV12-3/TRBV12-4	TRBJ2-3	-	CASGDESTDTQYF	TGTGCCAGCGGGGATGAAAGCACAGATACGCAGTATTTT
-	TRBV28	TRBJ2-1	TRBD2	CASSRHPGLDYNEQFF	TGTGCCAGCAGTAGACACCCGGGACTAGATTACAATGAGCAGTTCTTC
few	TRBV20-1	TRBJ2-5	-	CSGGPQETQYF	TGCAGTGGGGGGCCTCAAGAGACCCAGTACTTC
-	TRBV29-1	TRBJ2-2	-	CSVVMGGPTGELFF	TGCAGCGTTGTAATGGGGGGACCCACCGGGGAGCTGTTTTTT
-	TRBV9	TRBJ2-3	TRBD2	CASSGAGGADTQYF	TGTGCCAGCAGCGGAGCGGGAGGGGCAGATACGCAGTATTTT
few	TRBV27	TRBJ1-5	TRBD1	CASKTGTGQGTPQHF	TGTGCCAGCAAAACCGGGACAGGGCAGGGAACTCCCCAGCATTTT
-	TRBV20-1	TRBJ2-5	TRBD2	CSAGRDYEETQYF	TGCAGTGCTGGCCGGGACTACGAAGAGACCCAGTACTTC
-	TRBV5-1	TRBJ1-2	-	CASSVTGTGYGYTF	TGCGCCAGCAGCGTAACCGGGACGGGCTATGGCTACACCTTC
few	TRBV11-1	TRBJ2-7	TRBD1	CASSAQVGTGVYEQYF	TGTGCCAGCAGCGCGCAGGTCGGGACAGGGGTCTACGAGCAGTACTTC
-	TRBV20-1	TRBJ2-1	-	CSARGGSNRNEQFF	TGCAGTGCTAGGGGCGGCAGTAACCGGAATGAGCAGTTCTTC